The clone carrying this T cell receptor beta chain was seen a handful of times. Its antigen is currently unknown. These data belong to a study of T cells in Graves' hyperthyroidism and ophthalmopathy. The CDR3 runs 15 residues. V shed 5 bases and J shed 4 bases, with 16 bases lying between them. CDR1 and CDR2 from the germline V gene are SGHKS and YYEKEE (reference sequence). Study results and caveats: The majority of expanded thyroid clonotypes above 0.001 also appeared in blood.

Amplification of TCR beta CDR3 regions used RNA as the template. First-round RT-PCR of the TCR CDR3 relied on the HTBI primer set. One entry per CDR3 protein results from TCRdb running MiXCR on the multiplex PCR reads. The table has around 520,000 distinct CDR3 sequences, approximately 15% seen once. The TCR comes from a woman aged 18-29 years with Graves' hyperthyroidism. The source material was blood. The rearrangement joins TRBV5-5 to TRBJ1-3; weak D call: TRBD1 (6 bases). CDR3 amino acids: CASSREGGAGNTIYF. DNA of the CDR3: TGTGCCAGCAGTCGAGAGGGGGGCGCGGGAAACACCATATATTTT.